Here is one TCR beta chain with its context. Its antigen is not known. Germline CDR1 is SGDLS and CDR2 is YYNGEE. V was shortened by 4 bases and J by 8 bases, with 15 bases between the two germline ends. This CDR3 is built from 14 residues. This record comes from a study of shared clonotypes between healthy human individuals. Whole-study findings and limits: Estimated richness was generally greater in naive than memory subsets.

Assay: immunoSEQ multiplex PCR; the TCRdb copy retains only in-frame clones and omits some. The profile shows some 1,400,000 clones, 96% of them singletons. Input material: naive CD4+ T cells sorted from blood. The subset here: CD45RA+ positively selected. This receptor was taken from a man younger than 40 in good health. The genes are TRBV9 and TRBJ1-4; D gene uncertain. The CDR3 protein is CASSPTVSREKLFF. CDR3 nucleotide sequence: TGTGCCAGCAGCCCTACGGTGAGTAGGGAAAAACTGTTTTTT.